This T cell receptor beta chain is from a study of regulatory dendritic cells for organ transplantation. Study results and limitations: Considerable individual heterogeneity was seen in alloreactive memory CD8+ T cells. The most alloreactive TCR clonotypes were found in resting memory CD8+ cells. Naive T cells showed high diversity, memory cells less, memory CD8+ least.

The CDR3 has 13 amino acids. Germline V gene sequence: CDR1 SGHTA, CDR2 FQGNSA. With 0 bases removed from V and 2 bases from J, the gap between germline ends came to 5 bases. Data came from immunoSEQ multiplex PCR; TCRdb stores just in-frame clones and leaves some out. The table has approximately 35,000 clones, about 89% seen once; the top ten hold 0.055% to 0.08%. With respect to this clone: Its antigen is not known.

The genes are TRBV7-2 and TRBJ2-7; no definite D call. The sequence derives from a human donor in good health. Material: naive CD4+ T cells from blood. The subset is: CD45RA+ naive T cells. DNA of the CDR3: TGTGCCAGCAGCTTAGCTTCGGCCTACGAGCAGTACTTC. It is translated as CASSLASAYEQYF.